The 17 T cell receptor beta chains below were found in one sample sequenced in a study of cytomegalovirus exposure and HLA in healthy donors. PCR amplification relied on 60 Vbeta primers (plus 13 Jbeta primers). Using immunoSEQ multiplex PCR, the repertoire was profiled, and TCRdb retains in-frame clones only, with some absent. The data show about 57,000 clones, over 60% seen once. The sequenced material came from PBMCs. The receptors stem from a woman aged 50 to 60 in good health and CMV-seronegative.

This clone came up once. V gene TRBV2 combines with J gene TRBJ1-5; no clear D. CDR1 is SNHLY and CDR2 is FYNNEI in the germline V gene. The CDR3 covers 13 residues. V was pared by 5 bases and J by 3 bases, with 8 bases between. The CDR3 protein is CASSLDLNQPQHF. As DNA, the CDR3 is TGTGCCAGCAGTCTAGATCTCAATCAGCCCCAGCATTTT.

This clone was recorded a few times. This chain links TRBV10-3 with TRBJ2-5, with 7 bases lining up with TRBD1. The CDR3 loop spans 12 amino acids. The V gene's germline CDR1 is ENHRY and CDR2 SYGVKD. The V gene end was trimmed by 11 bases and the J gene end by 2 bases; junction bases not matched to a gene: 5. CDR3 sequence reads: CASSGGQETQYF. CDR3 nucleotides: TGTGCCTCATCAGGGGGACAAGAGACCCAGTACTTC.

The chain uses TRBV7-8 and TRBJ1-4, with 7 bases that match TRBD1. After removal of 7 bases from V and 7 bases from J, the junction contained 12 bases not matched to a gene. Looked up from germline, CDR1 is SGHVS and CDR2 is FQNEAQ. This CDR3 has 15 residues. Here the CDR3 reads CASTLTGTDGEKLFF. The CDR3 DNA reads TGTGCCAGCACCCTGACCGGGACAGACGGTGAAAAACTGTTTTTT.

The chain joins TRBV9 to TRBJ2-1, with 12 nucleotides matching TRBD2. This CDR3 has 16 residues. Germline values: CDR1 SGDLS, CDR2 YYNGEE. Trimming cost V 0 bases and J 10 bases; bases outside gene matches: 8. The CDR3 coding sequence is TGTGCCAGCAGCGTAGGGGCTAGCGGGGGGGTCTACGAGCAGTTCTTC. Translating it yields CASSVGASGGVYEQFF.

V gene TRBV11-2 combines with J gene TRBJ2-7, with 8 bases aligning to TRBD2. Trimming removed 3 bases from V and 3 bases from J; junction bases left unmatched: 4. Germline CDR1 SGHAT, CDR2 FQNNGV. This CDR3 is built from 14 residues. This chain's CDR3 is CASSLSGGVYEQYF. CDR3 nucleotide sequence: TGTGCCAGCAGCTTGAGCGGGGGAGTCTACGAGCAGTACTTC.

The chain is built from TRBV7-2 and TRBJ1-2, with 7 bases fitting TRBD1. Unmatched junction bases numbered 7, after V lost 5 bases and J lost 4 bases. The CDR3 is 14 residues long. From germline, CDR1 is SGHTA and CDR2 FQGNSA. The CDR3 DNA is TGTGCCAGCAGCCCCGAAGGGGGCGTCTATGGCTACACCTTC. This gives the protein CASSPEGGVYGYTF.

The sample holds one count of this clone. This chain joins TRBV2 and TRBJ2-1; D remains unclear. Trimming took 0 bases from V and 1 from J, leaving 13 bases between them. Per the germline V gene, CDR1 is SNHLY and CDR2 is FYNNEI. This CDR3 contains 17 residues. The CDR3 reads CASSEALLRESYNEQFF. The CDR3 nucleotides read TGTGCCAGCAGTGAAGCGCTTCTGAGAGAGTCCTACAATGAGCAGTTCTTC. Full variable domain (outside the CDR3, taken from reference TRBV2 and TRBJ2-1): EPEVTQTPSHQVTQMGQEVILRCVPISNHLYFYWYRQILGQKVEFLVSFYNNEISEKSEIFDDQFSVERPDGSNFTLKIRSTKLEDSAMYFCASSEALLRESYNEQFFGPGTRLTVL.

This chain joins TRBV5-4 and TRBJ2-3; D call uncertain. Trimming left V 1 base short and J 1 base short, with 7 bases between. The CDR3 consists of 14 residues. Germline CDR1 SGHNT, CDR2 YYREEE (reference sequence). Written as DNA, the CDR3 is TGTGCCAGCAGCTTGAAAGAGGGCACAGATACGCAGTATTTT. Its translation is CASSLKEGTDTQYF.

The gene calls are TRBV5-1 and TRBJ2-7; D perhaps matches TRBD2 (6 bases). The germline V gene encodes CDR1 SGHRS and CDR2 YFSETQ. Trimming removed 0 bases at V and 3 bases at J, with 13 bases between. The CDR3 has 15 residues. CDR3 nucleotides: TGCGCCAGCAGCTTGGTGGGGGGTGGGGTCTACGAGCAGTACTTC. This encodes CASSLVGGGVYEQYF.

This chain uses TRBV6-1 with TRBJ1-2, with D perhaps matching TRBD1 (5 bases). Trimming took off 3 bases at V and 4 bases at J, with 21 bases between the two ends. CDR1 is MNHNS, CDR2 SASEGT, per germline. This CDR3 has 17 amino acids. The CDR3 region has the DNA TGTGCCAGCAGTGAGGGGTCAGGGCGCCTGGTAGGCTATGGCTACACCTTC. As protein: CASSEGSGRLVGYGYTF.

V usage is TRBV5-1 and J usage is TRBJ1-4; 7 nucleotides align to TRBD1. The CDR3 spans 14 residues. V lost 7 bases and J lost 8; bases outside the gene matches: 11. Per the germline V gene, CDR1 is SGHRS and CDR2 is YFSETQ. CDR3 sequence (DNA): TGCGCCAGCGCGAGACAGGGACTTGGAGAAAAACTGTTTTTT. It translates to CASARQGLGEKLFF.

The rearrangement links TRBV9 to TRBJ2-7; possible D gene TRBD1, 5 bases. Deletions cut 0 bases from V and 0 bases from J, with 10 bases between. The V gene's germline CDR1 is SGDLS and CDR2 YYNGEE. The CDR3 is 15 amino acids. CDR3: CASSVASDNSYEQYF. For the CDR3, the DNA is TGTGCCAGCAGCGTAGCGTCGGACAACTCCTACGAGCAGTACTTC.

This chain uses TRBV21-1 with TRBJ1-2. TRBV21-1 is flagged as a pseudogene. The CDR3 covers 14 residues. The CDR3 protein is CASSISGTSYGYTF. In DNA, the CDR3 is TGTGCCAGCAGCATCTCGGGGACTTCCTATGGCTACACCTTC.

The V and J genes are TRBV5-4 and TRBJ2-7; D is possibly TRBD2 (6 bases). This CDR3 has 15 residues. The V end was cut by 2 bases, the J end by 5 bases, with 17 bases between. Looked up from germline, CDR1 is SGHNT and CDR2 is YYREEE (reference sequence). The CDR3 sequence is CASSFSGSGRNEQYF. Here the CDR3 DNA reads TGTGCCAGCAGCTTCTCCGGGAGCGGTCGGAACGAGCAGTACTTC.

This clone occurred a few times. V and J are TRBV5-5 and TRBJ2-7; TRBD1 matches at 8 bases. The CDR3 consists of 14 residues. With V trimmed by 5 bases and J by 0 bases, 4 bases remained unmatched. CDR1 is SGHKS and CDR2 is YYEKEE in the germline V gene (reference sequence). The CDR3 loop is CASRVQGDSYEQYF. The CDR3 region has the DNA TGTGCCAGCAGGGTACAGGGGGACTCCTACGAGCAGTACTTC.

The V call is TRBV20-1, the J call TRBJ2-7; no clear D gene. This CDR3 has 10 amino acids. The germline V gene has CDR1 DFQATT and CDR2 SNEGSKA (reference sequence). Between the trimmed V and J ends, which lost 5 bases and 9 bases, there was a span of 11 bases. The CDR3 DNA follows: TGCAGTGCTCGTCTCGTCGGGCAGTACTTC. Its protein is CSARLVGQYF.

The V gene is TRBV28, the J gene TRBJ1-1, with D maybe TRBD1 (5 bases). Trimming cost V 2 bases and J 1 base, with 11 bases left between them. The germline V gene has CDR1 MDHEN and CDR2 SYDVKM. The CDR3 spans 15 residues. The CDR3 sequence is CASSLIRQWNTEAFF. In nucleotides, the CDR3 is TGTGCCAGCAGTTTAATACGACAGTGGAACACTGAAGCTTTCTTT.